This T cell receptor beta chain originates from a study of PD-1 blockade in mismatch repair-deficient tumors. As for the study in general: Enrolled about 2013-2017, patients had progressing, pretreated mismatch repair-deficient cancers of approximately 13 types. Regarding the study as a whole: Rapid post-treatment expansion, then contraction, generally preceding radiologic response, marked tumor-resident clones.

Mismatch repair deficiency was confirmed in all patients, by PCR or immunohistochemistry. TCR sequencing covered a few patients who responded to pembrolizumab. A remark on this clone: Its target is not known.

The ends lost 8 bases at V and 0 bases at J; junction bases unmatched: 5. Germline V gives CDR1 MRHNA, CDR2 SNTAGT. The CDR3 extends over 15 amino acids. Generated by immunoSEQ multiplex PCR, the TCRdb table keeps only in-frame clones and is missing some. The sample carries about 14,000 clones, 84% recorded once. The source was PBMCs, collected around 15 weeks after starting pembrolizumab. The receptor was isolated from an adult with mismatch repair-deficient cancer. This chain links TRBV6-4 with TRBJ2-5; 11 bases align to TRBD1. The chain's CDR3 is CASAPGQGDQETQYF. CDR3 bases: TGTGCCAGCGCCCCGGGACAGGGGGACCAAGAGACCCAGTACTTC.